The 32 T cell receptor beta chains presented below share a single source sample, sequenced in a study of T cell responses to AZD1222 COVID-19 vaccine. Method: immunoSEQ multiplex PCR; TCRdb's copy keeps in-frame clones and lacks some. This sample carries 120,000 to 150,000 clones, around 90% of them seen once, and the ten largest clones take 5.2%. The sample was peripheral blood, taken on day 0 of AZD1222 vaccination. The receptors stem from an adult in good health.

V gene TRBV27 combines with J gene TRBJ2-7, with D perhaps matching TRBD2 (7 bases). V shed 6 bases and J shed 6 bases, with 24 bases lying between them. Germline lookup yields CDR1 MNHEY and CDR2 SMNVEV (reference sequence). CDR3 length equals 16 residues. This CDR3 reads CASSRRGGGPYFEQYF. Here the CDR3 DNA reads TGTGCCAGCAGCCGTAGGGGGGGAGGCCCCTATTTCGAGCAGTACTTC.

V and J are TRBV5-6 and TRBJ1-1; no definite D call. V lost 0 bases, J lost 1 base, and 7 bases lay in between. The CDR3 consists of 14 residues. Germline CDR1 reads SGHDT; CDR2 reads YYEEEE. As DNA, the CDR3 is TGTGCCAGCAGCTTGGCACATTGGAACACTGAAGCTTTCTTT. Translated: CASSLAHWNTEAFF.

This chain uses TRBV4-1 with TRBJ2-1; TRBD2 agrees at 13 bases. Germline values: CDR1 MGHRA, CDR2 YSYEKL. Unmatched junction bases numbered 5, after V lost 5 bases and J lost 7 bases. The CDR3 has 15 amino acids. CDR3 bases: TGCGCCAGCAGCTCCGGGACTAGCGGGGTTAATGAGCAGTTCTTC. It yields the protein CASSSGTSGVNEQFF.

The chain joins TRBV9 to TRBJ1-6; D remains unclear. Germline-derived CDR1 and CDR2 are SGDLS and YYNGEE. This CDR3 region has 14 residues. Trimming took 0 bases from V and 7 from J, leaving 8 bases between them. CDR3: CASSVEAINSPLHF. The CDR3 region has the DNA TGTGCCAGCAGCGTAGAGGCTATCAATTCACCCCTCCACTTT.

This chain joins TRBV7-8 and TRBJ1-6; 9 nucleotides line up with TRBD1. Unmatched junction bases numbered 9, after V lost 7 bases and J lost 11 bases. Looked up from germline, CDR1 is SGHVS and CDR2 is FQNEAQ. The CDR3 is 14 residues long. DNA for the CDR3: TGTGCCAGCAAATTAGGGACAGGGTCTCCACCCCTCCACTTT. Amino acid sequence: CASKLGTGSPPLHF.

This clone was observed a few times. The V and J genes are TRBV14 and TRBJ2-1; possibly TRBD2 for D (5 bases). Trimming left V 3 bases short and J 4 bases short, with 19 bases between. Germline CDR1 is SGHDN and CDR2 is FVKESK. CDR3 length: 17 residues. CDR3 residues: CASSQDLGSGLYNEQFF. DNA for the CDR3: TGTGCCAGCAGCCAGGACCTGGGGAGTGGACTTTACAATGAGCAGTTCTTC. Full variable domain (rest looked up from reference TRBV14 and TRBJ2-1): EAGVTQFPSHSVIEKGQTVTLRCDPISGHDNLYWYRRVMGKEIKFLLHFVKESKQDESGMPNNRFLAERTGGTYSTLKVQPAELEDSGVYFCASSQDLGSGLYNEQFFGPGTRLTVL.

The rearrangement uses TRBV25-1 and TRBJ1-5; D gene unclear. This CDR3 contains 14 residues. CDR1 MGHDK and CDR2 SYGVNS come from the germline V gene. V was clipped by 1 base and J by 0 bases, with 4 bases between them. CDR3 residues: CASSEWISNQPQHF. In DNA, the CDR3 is TGTGCCAGCAGTGAATGGATTAGCAATCAGCCCCAGCATTTT.

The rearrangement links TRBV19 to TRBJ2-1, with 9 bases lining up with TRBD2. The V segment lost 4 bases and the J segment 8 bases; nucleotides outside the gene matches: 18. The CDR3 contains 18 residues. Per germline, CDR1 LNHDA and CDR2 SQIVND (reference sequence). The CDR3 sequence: CASSTNPSASGAKDEQFF. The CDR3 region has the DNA TGTGCCAGTAGTACGAACCCCTCGGCTAGCGGGGCCAAGGATGAGCAGTTCTTC.

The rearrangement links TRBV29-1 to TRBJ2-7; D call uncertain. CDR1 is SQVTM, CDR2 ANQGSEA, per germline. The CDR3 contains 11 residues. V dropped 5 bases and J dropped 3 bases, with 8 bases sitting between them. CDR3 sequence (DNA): TGCAGCGTTAAGGGCAGCTACGAGCAGTACTTC. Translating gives CSVKGSYEQYF.

CDR3 coding DNA: TGCGCCAGCAGCCAGACAGTCTACGAGCAGTACTTC. It is translated as CASSQTVYEQYF. The gene calls are TRBV4-1 and TRBJ2-7; the D gene is possibly TRBD1 (5 bases). This CDR3 comprises 12 residues. The V and J ends lost 3 bases and 3 bases respectively, with 6 bases between them. Germline lookup yields CDR1 MGHRA and CDR2 YSYEKL.

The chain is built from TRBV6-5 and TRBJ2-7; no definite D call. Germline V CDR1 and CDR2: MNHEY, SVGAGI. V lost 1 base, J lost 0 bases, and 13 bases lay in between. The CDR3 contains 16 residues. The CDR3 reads CASSYFWTDNSYEQYF. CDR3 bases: TGTGCCAGCAGTTACTTCTGGACGGATAACTCCTACGAGCAGTACTTC.

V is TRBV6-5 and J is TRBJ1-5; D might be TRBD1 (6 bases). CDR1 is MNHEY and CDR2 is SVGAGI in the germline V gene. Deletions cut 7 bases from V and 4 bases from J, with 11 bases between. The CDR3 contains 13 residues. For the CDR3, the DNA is TGTGCCAGCACTTGGACAGTGAATCAGCCCCAGCATTTT. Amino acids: CASTWTVNQPQHF.

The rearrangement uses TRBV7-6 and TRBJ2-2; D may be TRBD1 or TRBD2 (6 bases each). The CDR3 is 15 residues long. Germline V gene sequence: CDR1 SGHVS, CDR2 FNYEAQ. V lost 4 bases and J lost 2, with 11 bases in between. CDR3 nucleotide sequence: TGTGCCAGCAGCTCGAGGGGGGTTAACACCGGGGAGCTGTTTTTT. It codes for CASSSRGVNTGELFF.

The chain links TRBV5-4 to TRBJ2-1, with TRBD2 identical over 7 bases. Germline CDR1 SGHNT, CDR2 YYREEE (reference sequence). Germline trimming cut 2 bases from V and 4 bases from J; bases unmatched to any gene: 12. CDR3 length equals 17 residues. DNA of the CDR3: TGTGCCAGCAGCTTTCTGGGCGGCGGGCGGGAGTACAATGAGCAGTTCTTC. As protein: CASSFLGGGREYNEQFF. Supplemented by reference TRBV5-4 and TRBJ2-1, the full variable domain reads ETGVTQSPTHLIKTRGQQVTLRCSSQSGHNTVSWYQQALGQGPQFIFQYYREEENGRGNFPPRFSGLQFPNYSSELNVNALELDDSALYLCASSFLGGGREYNEQFFGPGTRLTVL.

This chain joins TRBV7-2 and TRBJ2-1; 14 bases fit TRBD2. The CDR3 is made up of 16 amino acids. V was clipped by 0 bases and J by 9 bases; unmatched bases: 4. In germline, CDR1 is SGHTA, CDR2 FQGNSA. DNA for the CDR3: TGTGCCAGCAGCTTAGCGGGACTAGCGGGAGTGGGTGAGCAGTTCTTC. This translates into CASSLAGLAGVGEQFF.

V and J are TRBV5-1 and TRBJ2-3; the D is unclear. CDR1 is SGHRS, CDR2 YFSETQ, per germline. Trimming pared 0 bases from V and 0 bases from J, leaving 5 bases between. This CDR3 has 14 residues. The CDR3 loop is CASSLEPSTDTQYF. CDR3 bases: TGCGCCAGCAGCTTGGAACCTAGCACAGATACGCAGTATTTT.

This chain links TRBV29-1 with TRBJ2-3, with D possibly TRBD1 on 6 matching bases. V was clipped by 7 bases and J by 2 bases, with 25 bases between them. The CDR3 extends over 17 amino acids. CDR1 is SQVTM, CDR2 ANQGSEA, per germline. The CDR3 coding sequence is TGCAGCGCGGACTGGGTAGGGCACAGGGTTTCCACAGATACGCAGTATTTT. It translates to CSADWVGHRVSTDTQYF.

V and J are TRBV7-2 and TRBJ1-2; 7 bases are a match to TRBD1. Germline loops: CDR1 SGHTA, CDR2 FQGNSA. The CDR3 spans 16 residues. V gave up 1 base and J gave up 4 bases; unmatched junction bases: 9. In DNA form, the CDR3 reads TGTGCCAGCAGCTTAGTGTCCGGGACAGCCCTCTATGGCTACACCTTC. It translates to CASSLVSGTALYGYTF.

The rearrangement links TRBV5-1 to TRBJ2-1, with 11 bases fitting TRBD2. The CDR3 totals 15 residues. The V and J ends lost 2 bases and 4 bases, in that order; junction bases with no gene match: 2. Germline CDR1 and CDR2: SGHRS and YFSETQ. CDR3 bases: TGCGCCAGCAGCTTCGGGACTAGCGGTTACAATGAGCAGTTCTTC. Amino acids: CASSFGTSGYNEQFF.

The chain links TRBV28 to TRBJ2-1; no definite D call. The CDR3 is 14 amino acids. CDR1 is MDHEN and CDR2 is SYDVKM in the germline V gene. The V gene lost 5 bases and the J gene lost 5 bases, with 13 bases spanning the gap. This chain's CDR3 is CASSRVPQNNEQFF. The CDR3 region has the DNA TGTGCCAGCAGTCGGGTACCACAGAACAATGAGCAGTTCTTC.

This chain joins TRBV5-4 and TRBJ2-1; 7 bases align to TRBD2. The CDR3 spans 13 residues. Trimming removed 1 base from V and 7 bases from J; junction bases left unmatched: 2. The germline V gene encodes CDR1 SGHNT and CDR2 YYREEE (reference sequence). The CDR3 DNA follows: TGTGCCAGCAGCTTGTCAGCGGGGAATGAGCAGTTCTTC. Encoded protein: CASSLSAGNEQFF.

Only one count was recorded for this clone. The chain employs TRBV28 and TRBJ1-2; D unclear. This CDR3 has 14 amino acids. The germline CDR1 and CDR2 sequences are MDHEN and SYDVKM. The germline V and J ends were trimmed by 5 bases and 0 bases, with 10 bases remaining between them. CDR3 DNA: TGTGCCAGCAGTCCCTTCGATACTAACTATGGCTACACCTTC. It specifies CASSPFDTNYGYTF.

The CDR3 region has the DNA TGTGCCAGCAGCCACCGGGACATAGGAGGGGAGCAGTACTTC. Protein product: CASSHRDIGGEQYF. V usage is TRBV4-2 and J usage is TRBJ2-7; TRBD1 or TRBD2 may be the D gene (6 bases each). CDR1 is LGHNA, CDR2 YNFKEQ, per germline. The CDR3 consists of 14 residues. V lost 3 bases and J lost 7, with 16 bases in between.

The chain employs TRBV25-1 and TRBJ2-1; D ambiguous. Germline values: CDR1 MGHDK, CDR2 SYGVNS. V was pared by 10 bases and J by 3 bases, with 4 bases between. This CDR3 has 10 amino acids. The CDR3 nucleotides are TGTGCCACGGTCTACAATGAGCAGTTCTTC. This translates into CATVYNEQFF.

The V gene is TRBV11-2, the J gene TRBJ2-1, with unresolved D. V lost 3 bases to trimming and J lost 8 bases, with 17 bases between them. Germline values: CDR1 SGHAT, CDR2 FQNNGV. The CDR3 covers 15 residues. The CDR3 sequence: CASSFFKGPRDEQFF. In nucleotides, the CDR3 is TGTGCCAGCAGCTTCTTCAAAGGACCTAGGGATGAGCAGTTCTTC. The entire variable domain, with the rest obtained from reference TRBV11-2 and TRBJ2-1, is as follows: EAGVAQSPRYKIIEKRQSVAFWCNPISGHATLYWYQQILGQGPKLLIQFQNNGVVDDSQLPKDRFSAERLKGVDSTLKIQPAKLEDSAVYLCASSFFKGPRDEQFFGPGTRLTVL.

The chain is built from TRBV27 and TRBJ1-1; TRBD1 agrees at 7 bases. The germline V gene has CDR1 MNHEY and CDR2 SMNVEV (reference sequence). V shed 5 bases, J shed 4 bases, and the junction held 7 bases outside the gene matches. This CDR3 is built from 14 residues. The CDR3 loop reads CASSTRQGVTEAFF. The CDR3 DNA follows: TGTGCCAGCAGTACCCGACAGGGTGTCACTGAAGCTTTCTTT.

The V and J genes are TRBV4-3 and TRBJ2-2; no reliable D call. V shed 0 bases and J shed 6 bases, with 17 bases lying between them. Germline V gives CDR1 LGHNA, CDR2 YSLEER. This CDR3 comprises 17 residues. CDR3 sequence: CASSQEVAWGGPGELFF. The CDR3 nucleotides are TGCGCCAGCAGCCAAGAGGTAGCCTGGGGTGGTCCCGGGGAGCTGTTTTTT.

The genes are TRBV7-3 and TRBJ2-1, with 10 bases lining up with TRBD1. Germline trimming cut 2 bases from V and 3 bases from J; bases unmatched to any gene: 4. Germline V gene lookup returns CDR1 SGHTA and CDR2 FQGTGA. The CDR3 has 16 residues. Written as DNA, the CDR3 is TGTGCCAGCAGCTTAGGGACAGGGGAAGGCTACAATGAGCAGTTCTTC. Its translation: CASSLGTGEGYNEQFF.

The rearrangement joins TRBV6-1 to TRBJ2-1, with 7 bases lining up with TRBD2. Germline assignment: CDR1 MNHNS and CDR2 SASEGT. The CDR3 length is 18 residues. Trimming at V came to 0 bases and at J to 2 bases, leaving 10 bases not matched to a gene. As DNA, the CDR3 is TGTGCCAGCAGTGAAGCGCGTATTCTAGCGGAAACCTACAATGAGCAGTTCTTC. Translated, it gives CASSEARILAETYNEQFF.

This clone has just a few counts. CDR3 sequence reads: CASSPSGRLEAFF. The CDR3 bases are TGTGCCAGCAGTCCATCCGGACGGCTTGAAGCTTTCTTT. The chain couples TRBV12-3 or TRBV12-4 to TRBJ1-1; D is unresolved. V was cut by 5 bases and J by 7 bases, with 14 bases left in between. The CDR3 is 13 amino acids.

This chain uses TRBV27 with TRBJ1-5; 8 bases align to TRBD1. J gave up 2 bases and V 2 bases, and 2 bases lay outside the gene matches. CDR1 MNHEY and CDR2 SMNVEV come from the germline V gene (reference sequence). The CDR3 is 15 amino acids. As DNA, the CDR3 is TGTGCCAGCAGTTTAGGGACAGGTGGCAATCAGCCCCAGCATTTT. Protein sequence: CASSLGTGGNQPQHF.

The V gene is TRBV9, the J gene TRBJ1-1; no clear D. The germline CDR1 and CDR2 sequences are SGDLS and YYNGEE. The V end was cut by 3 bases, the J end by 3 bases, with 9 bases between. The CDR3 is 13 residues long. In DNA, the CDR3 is TGTGCCAGCAGCGGGCGCAGCGACACTGAAGCTTTCTTT. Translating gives CASSGRSDTEAFF.